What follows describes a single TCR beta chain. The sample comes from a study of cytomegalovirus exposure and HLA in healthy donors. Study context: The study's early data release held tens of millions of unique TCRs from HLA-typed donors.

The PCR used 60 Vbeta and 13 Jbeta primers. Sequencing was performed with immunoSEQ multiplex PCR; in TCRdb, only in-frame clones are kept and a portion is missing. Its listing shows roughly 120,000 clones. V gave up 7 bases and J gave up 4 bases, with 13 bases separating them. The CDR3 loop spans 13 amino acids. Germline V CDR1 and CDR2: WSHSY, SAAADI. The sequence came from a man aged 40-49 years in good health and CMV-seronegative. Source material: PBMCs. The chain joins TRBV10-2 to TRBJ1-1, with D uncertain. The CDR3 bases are TGCGCCAGCAACGAAGGACGGGGCACTGAAGCTTTCTTT. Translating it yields CASNEGRGTEAFF.